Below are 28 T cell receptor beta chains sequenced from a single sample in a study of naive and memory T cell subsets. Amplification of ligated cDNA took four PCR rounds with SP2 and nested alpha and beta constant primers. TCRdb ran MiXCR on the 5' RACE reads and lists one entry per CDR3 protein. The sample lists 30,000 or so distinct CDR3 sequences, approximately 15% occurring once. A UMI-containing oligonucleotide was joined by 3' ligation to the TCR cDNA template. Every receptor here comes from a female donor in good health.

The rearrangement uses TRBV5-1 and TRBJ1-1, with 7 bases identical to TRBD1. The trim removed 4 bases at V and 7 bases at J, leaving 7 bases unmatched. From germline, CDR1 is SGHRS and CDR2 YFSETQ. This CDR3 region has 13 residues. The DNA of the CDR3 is TGCGCCAGCAGCCCAAAGGGGGCAAGTGAAGCTTTCTTT. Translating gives CASSPKGASEAFF.

CDR3 sequence: CASGSPTGNYGYTF. The DNA of the CDR3 is TGCGCCAGCGGGAGCCCCACAGGGAACTATGGCTACACCTTC. This chain links TRBV5-1 with TRBJ1-2; weak D call: TRBD1 (6 bases). CDR1 is SGHRS and CDR2 is YFSETQ in the germline V gene. V lost 7 bases and J 2 bases, leaving 15 bases between the germline ends. The CDR3 covers 14 residues.

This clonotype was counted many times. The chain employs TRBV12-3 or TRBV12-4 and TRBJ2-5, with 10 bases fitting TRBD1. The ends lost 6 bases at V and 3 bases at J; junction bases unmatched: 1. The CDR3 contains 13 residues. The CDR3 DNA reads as TGTGCCAGCAGCGGGACAGGGGAAGAGACCCAGTACTTC. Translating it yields CASSGTGEETQYF.

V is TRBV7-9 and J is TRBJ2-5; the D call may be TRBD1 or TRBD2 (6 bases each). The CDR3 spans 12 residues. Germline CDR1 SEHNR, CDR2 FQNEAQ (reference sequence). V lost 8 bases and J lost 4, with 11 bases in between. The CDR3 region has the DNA TGTGCCAGCCGCAGGGGAGGAGAGACCCAGTACTTC. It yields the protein CASRRGGETQYF.

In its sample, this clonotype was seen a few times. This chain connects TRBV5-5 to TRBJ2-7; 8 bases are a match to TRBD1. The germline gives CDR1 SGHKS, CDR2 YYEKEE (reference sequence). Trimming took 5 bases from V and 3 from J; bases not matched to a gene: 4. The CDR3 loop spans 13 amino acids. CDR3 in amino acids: CASRTTGGYEQYF. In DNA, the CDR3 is TGTGCCAGCAGGACTACAGGGGGCTACGAGCAGTACTTC.

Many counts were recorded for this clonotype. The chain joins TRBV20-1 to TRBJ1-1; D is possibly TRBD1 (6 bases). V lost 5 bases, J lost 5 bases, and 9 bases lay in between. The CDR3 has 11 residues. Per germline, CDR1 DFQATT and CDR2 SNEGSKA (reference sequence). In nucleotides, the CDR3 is TGCAGTGCTGGAGGGGGGACTGAAGCTTTCTTT. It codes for CSAGGGTEAFF.

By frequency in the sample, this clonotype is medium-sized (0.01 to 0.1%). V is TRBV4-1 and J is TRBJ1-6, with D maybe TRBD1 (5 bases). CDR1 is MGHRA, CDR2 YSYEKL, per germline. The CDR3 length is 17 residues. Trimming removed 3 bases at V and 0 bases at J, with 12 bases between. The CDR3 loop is CASSHARDDSYNSPLHF. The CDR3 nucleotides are TGCGCCAGCAGCCATGCCAGGGACGACTCCTATAATTCACCCCTCCACTTT.

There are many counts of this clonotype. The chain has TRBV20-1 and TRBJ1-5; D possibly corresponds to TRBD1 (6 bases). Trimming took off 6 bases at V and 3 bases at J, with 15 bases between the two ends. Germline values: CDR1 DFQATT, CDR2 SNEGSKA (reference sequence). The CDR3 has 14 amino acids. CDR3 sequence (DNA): TGCAGTGCAACAGGACAGTCCCTCAATCAGCCCCAGCATTTT. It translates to CSATGQSLNQPQHF.

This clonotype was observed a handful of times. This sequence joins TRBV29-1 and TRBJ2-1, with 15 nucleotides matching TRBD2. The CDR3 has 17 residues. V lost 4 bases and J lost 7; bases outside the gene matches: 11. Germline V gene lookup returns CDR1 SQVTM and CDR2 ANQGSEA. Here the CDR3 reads CSVGGLAGGYMRNEQFF. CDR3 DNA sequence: TGCAGCGTTGGAGGACTAGCGGGGGGGTATATGAGGAATGAGCAGTTCTTC.

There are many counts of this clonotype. The CDR3 sequence is CASSLTWGDEAFF. Here the CDR3 DNA reads TGTGCCAGCAGTTTGACCTGGGGCGATGAAGCTTTCTTT. V usage is TRBV6-5 and J usage is TRBJ1-1; possible D gene TRBD1, 5 bases. Trimming left V 4 bases short and J 7 bases short, with 13 bases between. Per the germline V gene, CDR1 is MNHEY and CDR2 is SVGAGI. CDR3 size: 13 residues.

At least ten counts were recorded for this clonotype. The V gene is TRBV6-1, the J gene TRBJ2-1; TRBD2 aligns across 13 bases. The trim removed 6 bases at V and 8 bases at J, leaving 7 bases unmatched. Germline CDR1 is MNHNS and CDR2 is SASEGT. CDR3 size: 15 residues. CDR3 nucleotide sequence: TGTGCCAGCAGCGGGACTAGCGGGGACCCCCATGAGCAGTTCTTC. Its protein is CASSGTSGDPHEQFF.

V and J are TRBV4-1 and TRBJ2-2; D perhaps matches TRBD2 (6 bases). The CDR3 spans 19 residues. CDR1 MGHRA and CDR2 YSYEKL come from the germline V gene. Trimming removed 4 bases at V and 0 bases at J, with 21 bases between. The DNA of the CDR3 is TGCGCCAGCAGCCGAGAAGCGGGTCGGACCACCGCGAACACCGGGGAGCTGTTTTTT. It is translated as CASSREAGRTTANTGELFF.

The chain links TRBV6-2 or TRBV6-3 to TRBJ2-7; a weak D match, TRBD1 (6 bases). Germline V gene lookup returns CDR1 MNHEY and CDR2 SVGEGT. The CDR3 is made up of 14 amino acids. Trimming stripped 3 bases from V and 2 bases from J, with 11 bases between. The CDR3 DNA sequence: TGTGCCAGCAGTTATTTAGGGGGAACCTACGAGCAGTACTTC. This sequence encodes CASSYLGGTYEQYF.

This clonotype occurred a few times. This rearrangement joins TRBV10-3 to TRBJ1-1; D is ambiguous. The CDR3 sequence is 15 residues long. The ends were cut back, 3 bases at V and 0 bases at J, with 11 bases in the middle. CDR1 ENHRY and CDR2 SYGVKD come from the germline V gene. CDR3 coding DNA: TGTGCCATCAGTGAATCGCTAGTCATGAACACTGAAGCTTTCTTT. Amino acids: CAISESLVMNTEAFF.

The CDR3: CASSLRARGRNEQYF. The CDR3 bases are TGTGCCAGCAGTTTACGGGCCAGGGGCAGGAACGAGCAGTACTTC. V is TRBV12-3 or TRBV12-4 and J is TRBJ2-7, with D maybe TRBD1 (6 bases). Trimming removed 2 bases at V and 5 bases at J, with 16 bases between. CDR3 size: 15 residues.

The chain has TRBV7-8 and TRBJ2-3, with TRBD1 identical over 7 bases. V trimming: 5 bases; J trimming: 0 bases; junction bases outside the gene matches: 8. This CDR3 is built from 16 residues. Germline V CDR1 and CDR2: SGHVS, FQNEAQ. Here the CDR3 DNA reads TGTGCCAGCAGCCCTAAGGGACAGTCTAGCACAGATACGCAGTATTTT. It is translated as CASSPKGQSSTDTQYF.

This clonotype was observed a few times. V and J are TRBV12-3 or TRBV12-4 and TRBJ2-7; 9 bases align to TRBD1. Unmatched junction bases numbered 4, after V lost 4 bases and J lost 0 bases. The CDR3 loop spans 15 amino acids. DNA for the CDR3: TGTGCCAGCAGTTCGACGGACAGGGGCTCCTACGAGCAGTACTTC. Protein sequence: CASSSTDRGSYEQYF.

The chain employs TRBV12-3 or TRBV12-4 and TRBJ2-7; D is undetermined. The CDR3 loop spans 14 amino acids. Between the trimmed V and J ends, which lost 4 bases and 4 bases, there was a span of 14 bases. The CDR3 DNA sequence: TGTGCCAGCAGTTCCAGACGGGTACGATACGAGCAGTACTTC. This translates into CASSSRRVRYEQYF.

The CDR3 nucleotides are TGTGCCAGCAGTCCCCCCACGGACCGGCGAGAGGAGCAGTACTTC. It encodes CASSPPTDRREEQYF. The V gene is TRBV12-3 or TRBV12-4, the J gene TRBJ2-7; unclear D gene. This CDR3 region has 15 residues. Trimming left V 5 bases short and J 7 bases short, with 21 bases between.

The CDR3 nucleotides are TGTGCCAGCAGCTTATTTGGAGCCAGGGGGCCATTCTCTGGGGCCAACGTCCTGACTTTC. As protein: CASSLFGARGPFSGANVLTF. The genes are TRBV7-3 and TRBJ2-6; TRBD1 matches at 8 bases. The germline gives CDR1 SGHTA, CDR2 FQGTGA. This CDR3 comprises 20 residues. After removal of 2 bases from V and 0 bases from J, the junction contained 12 bases not matched to a gene.

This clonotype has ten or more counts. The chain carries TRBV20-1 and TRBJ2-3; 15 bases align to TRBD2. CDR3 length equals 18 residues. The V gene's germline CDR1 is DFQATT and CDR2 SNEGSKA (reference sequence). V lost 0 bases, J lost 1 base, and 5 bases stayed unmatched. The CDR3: CSARDRGLAGGRTDTQYF. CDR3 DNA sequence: TGCAGTGCTAGAGACCGGGGACTAGCGGGGGGACGCACAGATACGCAGTATTTT.

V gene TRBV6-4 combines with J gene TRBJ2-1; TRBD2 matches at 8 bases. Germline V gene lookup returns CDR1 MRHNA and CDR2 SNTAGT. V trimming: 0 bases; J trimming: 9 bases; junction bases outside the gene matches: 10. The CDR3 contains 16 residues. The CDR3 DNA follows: TGTGCCAGCAGTGACTCGACGTCGGGGGGGGCCGGTGAGCAGTTCTTC. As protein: CASSDSTSGGAGEQFF.

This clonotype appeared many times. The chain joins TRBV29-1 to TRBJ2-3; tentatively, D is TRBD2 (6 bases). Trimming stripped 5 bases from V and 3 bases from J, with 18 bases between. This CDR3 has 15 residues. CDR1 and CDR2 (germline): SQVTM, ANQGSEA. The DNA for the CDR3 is TGCAGCGTTATCATGGGGATCGCGGGGACAGATACGCAGTATTTT. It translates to CSVIMGIAGTDTQYF.

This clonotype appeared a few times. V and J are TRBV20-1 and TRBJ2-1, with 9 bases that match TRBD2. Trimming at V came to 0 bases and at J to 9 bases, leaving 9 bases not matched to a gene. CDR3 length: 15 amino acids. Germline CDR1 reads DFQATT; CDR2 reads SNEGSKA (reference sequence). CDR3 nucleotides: TGCAGTGCTAGAGATCCTGCGGGGGGGCCCTTTGAGCAGTTCTTC. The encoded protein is CSARDPAGGPFEQFF.

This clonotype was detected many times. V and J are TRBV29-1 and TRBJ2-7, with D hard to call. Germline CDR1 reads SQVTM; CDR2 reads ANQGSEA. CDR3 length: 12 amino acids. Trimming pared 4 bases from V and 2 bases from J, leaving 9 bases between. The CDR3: CSVVEGTYEQYF. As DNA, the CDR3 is TGCAGCGTTGTGGAAGGGACCTACGAGCAGTACTTC.

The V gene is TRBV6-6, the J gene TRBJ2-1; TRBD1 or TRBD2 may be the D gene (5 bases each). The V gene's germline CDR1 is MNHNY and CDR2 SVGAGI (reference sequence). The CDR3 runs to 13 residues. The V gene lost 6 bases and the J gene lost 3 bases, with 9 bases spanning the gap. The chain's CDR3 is CASSRDGYNEQFF. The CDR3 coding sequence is TGTGCCAGCAGCCGGGACGGCTACAATGAGCAGTTCTTC.

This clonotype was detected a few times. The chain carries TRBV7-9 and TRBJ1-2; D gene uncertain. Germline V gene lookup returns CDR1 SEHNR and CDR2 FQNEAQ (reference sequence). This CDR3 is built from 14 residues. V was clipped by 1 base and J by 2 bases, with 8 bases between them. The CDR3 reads CASSLVQANYGYTF. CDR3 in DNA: TGTGCCAGCAGCTTAGTCCAGGCGAACTATGGCTACACCTTC. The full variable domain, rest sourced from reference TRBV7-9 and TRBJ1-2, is DTGVSQNPRHKITKRGQNVTFRCDPISEHNRLYWYRQTLGQGPEFLTYFQNEAQLEKSRLLSDRFSAERPKGSFSTLEIQRTEQGDSAMYLCASSLVQANYGYTFGSGTRLTVV.

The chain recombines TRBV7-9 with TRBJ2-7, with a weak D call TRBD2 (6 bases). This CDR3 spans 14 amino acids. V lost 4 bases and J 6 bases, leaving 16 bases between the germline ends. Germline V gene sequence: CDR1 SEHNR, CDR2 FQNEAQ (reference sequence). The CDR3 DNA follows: TGTGCCAGCAGCTGGGGGGACGGGGGTTTCGAGCAGTACTTC. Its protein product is CASSWGDGGFEQYF.